Given below is one T cell receptor (beta chain) in context. Its cognate antigen is unknown. Germline V gene lookup returns CDR1 SQVTM and CDR2 ANQGSEA. J lost 3 bases, V lost 2 bases, and 8 bases had no gene match. CDR3 length equals 15 residues. This sample stems from a study of T cell responses to AZD1222 COVID-19 vaccine. Study-level findings and limits: The study sampled repertoires only after the peak T cell response.

The method was immunoSEQ multiplex PCR; TCRdb's version includes in-frame clones alone and lacks a portion of them. The repertoire consists of 130,000 to 150,000 clones, with approximately 94% occurring once and the leading ten covering around 1.9%. This chain joins TRBV29-1 and TRBJ2-7; TRBD1 matches at 9 bases. Specimen: peripheral blood, collected on day 0 of AZD1222 vaccination. The sequence came from an adult in good health. CDR3 sequence (DNA): TGCAGCGTTGAACTTTTGGGACAGGGTTTCTACGAGCAGTACTTC. This codes for CSVELLGQGFYEQYF.